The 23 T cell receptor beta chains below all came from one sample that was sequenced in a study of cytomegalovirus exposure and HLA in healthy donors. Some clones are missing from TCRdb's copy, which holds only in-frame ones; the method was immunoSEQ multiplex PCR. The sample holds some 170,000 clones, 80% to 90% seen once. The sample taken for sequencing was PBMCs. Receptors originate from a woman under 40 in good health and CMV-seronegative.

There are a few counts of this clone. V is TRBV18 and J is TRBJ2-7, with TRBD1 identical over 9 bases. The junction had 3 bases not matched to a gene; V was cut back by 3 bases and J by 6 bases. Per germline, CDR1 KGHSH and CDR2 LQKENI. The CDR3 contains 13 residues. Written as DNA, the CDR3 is TGTGCCAGCTCACCGGGACAGGGTCGCGAGCAGTACTTC. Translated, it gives CASSPGQGREQYF. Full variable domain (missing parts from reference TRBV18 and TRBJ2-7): NAGVMQNPRHLVRRRGQEARLRCSPMKGHSHVYWYRQLPEEGLKFMVYLQKENIIDESGMPKERFSAEFPKEGPSILRIQQVVRGDSAAYFCASSPGQGREQYFGPGTRLTVT.

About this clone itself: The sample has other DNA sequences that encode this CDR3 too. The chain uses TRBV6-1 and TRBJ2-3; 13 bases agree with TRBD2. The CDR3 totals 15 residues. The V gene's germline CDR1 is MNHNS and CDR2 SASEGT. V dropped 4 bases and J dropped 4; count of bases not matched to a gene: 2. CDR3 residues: CASSGLAGGPDTQYF. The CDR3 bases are TGTGCCAGCAGTGGACTAGCGGGGGGCCCAGATACGCAGTATTTT.

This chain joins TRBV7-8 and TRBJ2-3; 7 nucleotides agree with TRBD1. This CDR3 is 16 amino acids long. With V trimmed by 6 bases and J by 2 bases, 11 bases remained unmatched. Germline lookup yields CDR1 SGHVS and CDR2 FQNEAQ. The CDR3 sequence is CASRLTRQGPTDTQYF. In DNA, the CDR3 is TGTGCCAGCAGATTGACCAGACAGGGACCCACAGATACGCAGTATTTT.

The CDR3 sequence is CASSPAGQPQHF. CDR3 coding DNA: TGTGCCAGCTCACCGGCGGGTCAGCCCCAGCATTTT. The chain recombines TRBV18 with TRBJ1-5; D unresolved. The CDR3 totals 12 residues. V lost 3 bases to trimming and J lost 6 bases, with 6 bases between them. In germline, CDR1 is KGHSH, CDR2 LQKENI.

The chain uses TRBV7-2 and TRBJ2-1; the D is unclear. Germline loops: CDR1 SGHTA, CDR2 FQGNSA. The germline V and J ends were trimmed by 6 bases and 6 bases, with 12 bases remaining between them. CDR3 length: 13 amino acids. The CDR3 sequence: CASRRRSGNEQFF. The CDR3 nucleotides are TGTGCCAGCAGAAGGCGATCGGGCAATGAGCAGTTCTTC.

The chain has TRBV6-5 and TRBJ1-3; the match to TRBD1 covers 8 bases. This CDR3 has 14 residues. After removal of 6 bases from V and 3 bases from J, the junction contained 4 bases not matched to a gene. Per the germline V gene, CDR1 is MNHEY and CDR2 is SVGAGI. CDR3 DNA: TGTGCCAGCAGAGGGACAGGAGGTGGAAACACCATATATTTT. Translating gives CASRGTGGGNTIYF.

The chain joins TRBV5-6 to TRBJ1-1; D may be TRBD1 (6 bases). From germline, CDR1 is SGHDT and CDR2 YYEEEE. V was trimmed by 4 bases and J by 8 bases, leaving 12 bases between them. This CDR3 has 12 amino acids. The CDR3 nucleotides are TGTGCCAGCAGCCCCCGACAGGCCGAAGCTTTCTTT. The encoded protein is CASSPRQAEAFF.

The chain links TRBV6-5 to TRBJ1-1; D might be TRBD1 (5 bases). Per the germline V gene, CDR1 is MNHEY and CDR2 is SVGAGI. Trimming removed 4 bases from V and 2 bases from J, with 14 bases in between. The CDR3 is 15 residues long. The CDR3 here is CASSWGGGYNTEAFF. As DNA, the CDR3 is TGTGCCAGCAGTTGGGGCGGGGGATATAACACTGAAGCTTTCTTT.

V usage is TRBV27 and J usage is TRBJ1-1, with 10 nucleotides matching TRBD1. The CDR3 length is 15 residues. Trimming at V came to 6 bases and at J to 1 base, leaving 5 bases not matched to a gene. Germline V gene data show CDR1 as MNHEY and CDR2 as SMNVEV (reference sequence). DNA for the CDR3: TGTGCCAGCAGGGGGACAGGGGCTAGGAACACTGAAGCTTTCTTT. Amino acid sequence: CASRGTGARNTEAFF.

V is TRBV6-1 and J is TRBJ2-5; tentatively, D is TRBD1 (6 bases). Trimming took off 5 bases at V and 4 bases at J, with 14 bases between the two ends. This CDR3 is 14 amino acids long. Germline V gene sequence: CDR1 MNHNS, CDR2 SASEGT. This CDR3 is CASSLIRGGETQYF. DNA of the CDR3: TGTGCCAGCAGTTTGATCAGGGGTGGAGAGACCCAGTACTTC.

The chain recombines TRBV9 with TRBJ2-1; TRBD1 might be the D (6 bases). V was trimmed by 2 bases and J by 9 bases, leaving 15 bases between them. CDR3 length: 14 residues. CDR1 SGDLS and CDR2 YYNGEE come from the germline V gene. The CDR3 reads CASSVVGGLGEQFF. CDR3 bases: TGTGCCAGCAGCGTTGTTGGGGGCCTCGGTGAGCAGTTCTTC.

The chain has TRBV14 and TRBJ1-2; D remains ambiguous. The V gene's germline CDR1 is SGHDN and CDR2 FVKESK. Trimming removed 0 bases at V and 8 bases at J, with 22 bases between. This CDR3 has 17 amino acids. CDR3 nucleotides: TGTGCCAGCAGCCAAGATACGGGAAGCGCTTATTTCTCGGGCTACACCTTC. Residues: CASSQDTGSAYFSGYTF.

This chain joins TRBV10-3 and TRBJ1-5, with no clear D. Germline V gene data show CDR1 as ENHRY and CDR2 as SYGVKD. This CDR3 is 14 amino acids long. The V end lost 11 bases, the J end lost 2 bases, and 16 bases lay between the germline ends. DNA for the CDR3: TGTGCCCCCACTCTGGTCGGTGGCAATCAGCCCCAGCATTTT. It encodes CAPTLVGGNQPQHF.

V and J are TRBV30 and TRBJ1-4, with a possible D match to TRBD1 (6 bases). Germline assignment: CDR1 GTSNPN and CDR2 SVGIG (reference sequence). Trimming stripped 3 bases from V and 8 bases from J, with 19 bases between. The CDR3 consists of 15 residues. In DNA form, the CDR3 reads TGTGCCTGGAGAAAGTACAGGGATGGAAGGGAAAAACTGTTTTTT. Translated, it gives CAWRKYRDGREKLFF.

The CDR3 nucleotides are TGTGCCAGCAGCCGGGTTCACAATGAGCAGTTCTTC. Its protein product is CASSRVHNEQFF. The V gene is TRBV5-5, the J gene TRBJ2-1; D is unclear. Trimming pared 4 bases from V and 5 bases from J, leaving 7 bases between. The CDR3 loop spans 12 amino acids. Germline V CDR1 and CDR2: SGHKS, YYEKEE (reference sequence). Combining the CDR3 with reference TRBV5-5 and TRBJ2-1 gives the whole variable domain DAGVTQSPTHLIKTRGQQVTLRCSPISGHKSVSWYQQVLGQGPQFIFQYYEKEERGRGNFPDRFSARQFPNYSSELNVNALLLGDSALYLCASSRVHNEQFFGPGTRLTVL.

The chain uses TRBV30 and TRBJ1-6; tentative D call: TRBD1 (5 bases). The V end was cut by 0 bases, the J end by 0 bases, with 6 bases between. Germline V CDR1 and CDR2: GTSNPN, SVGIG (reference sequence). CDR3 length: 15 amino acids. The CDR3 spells CAWSVDSSYNSPLHF. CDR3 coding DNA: TGTGCCTGGAGTGTTGACAGCTCCTATAATTCACCCCTCCACTTT.

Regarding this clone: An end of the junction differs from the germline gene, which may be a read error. The CDR3: CASSLVGGRTANTRELFF. For the CDR3, the DNA is TGTGCCAGCAGCTTAGTGGGGGGTCGCACCGCGAACACCAGGGAGCTGTTTTTT. This sequence joins TRBV13 and TRBJ2-2, with D perhaps TRBD2 (6 bases). The CDR3 length is 18 residues. Germline CDR1 and CDR2: PRHDT and FYEKMQ (reference sequence).

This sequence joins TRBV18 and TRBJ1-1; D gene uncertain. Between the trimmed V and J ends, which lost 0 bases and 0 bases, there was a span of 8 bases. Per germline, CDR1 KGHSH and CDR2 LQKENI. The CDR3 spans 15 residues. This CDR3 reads CASSPPSSMNTEAFF. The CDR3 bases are TGTGCCAGCTCACCACCGTCTAGTATGAACACTGAAGCTTTCTTT. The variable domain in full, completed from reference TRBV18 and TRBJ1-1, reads NAGVMQNPRHLVRRRGQEARLRCSPMKGHSHVYWYRQLPEEGLKFMVYLQKENIIDESGMPKERFSAEFPKEGPSILRIQQVVRGDSAAYFCASSPPSSMNTEAFFGQGTRLTVV.

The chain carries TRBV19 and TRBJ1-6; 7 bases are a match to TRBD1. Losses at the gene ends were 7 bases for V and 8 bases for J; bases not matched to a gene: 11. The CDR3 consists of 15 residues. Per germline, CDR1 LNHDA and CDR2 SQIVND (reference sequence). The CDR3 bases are TGTGCCAGTACCACGACAGGGCCGGGGGATTCACCCCTCCACTTT. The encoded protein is CASTTTGPGDSPLHF.

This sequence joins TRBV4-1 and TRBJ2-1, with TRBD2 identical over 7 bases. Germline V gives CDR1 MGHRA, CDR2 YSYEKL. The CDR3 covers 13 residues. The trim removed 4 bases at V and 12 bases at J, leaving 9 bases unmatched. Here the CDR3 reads CASSRGTTYVQFF. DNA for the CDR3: TGCGCCAGCAGCCGAGGGACTACGTACGTGCAGTTCTTC.

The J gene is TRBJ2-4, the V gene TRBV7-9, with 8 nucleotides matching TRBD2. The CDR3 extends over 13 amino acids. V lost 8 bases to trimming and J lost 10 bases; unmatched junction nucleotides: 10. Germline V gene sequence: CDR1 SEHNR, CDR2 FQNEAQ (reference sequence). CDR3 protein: CASGGGSALIQYF. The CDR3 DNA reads TGTGCCAGCGGCGGGGGGAGTGCTTTAATTCAGTACTTC.

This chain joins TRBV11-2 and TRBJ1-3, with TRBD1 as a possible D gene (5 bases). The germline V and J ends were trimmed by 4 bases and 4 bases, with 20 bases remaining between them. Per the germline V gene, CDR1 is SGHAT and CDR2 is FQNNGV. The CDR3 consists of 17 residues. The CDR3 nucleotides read TGTGCCAGCAGCTCTCCCGGGGGGGGTAGAGGAGGAAACACCATATATTTT. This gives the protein CASSSPGGGRGGNTIYF.

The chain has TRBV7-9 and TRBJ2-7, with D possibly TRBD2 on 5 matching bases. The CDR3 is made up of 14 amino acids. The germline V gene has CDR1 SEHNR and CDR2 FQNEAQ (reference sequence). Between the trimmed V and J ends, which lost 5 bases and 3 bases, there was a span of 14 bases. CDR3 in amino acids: CASSREHLGYEQYF. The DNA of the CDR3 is TGTGCCAGCAGCCGGGAACATTTAGGCTACGAGCAGTACTTC.